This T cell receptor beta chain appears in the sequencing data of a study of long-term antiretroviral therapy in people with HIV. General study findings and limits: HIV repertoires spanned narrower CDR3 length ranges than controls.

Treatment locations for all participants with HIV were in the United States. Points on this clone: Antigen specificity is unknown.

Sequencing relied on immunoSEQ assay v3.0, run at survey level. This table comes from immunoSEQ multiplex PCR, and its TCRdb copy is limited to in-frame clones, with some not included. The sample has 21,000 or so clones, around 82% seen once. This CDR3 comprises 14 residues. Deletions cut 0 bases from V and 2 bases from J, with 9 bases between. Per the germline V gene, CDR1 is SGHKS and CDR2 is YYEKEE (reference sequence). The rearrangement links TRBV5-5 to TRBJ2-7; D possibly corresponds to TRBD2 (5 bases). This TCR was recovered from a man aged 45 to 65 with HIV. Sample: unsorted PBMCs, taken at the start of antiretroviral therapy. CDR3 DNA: TGTGCCAGCAGCTTGGGGGCGGGTCCCTACGAGCAGTACTTC. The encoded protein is CASSLGAGPYEQYF.